This TCR beta chain was sequenced in a study of memory CD4+ T cells and cytomegalovirus serostatus. As for the study in general: Healthy Belgian adult donors included several CMV-positive and some 23 CMV-negative people. Overall study results and limits: The CMV-associated TCR signature appears largely within the CD4+ memory repertoire.

Single viable CD3+CD4+CD8-CD45RO+ cells were sorted as the memory CD4+ T cells. Per the original data handling: After removing out-of-frame reads, 2.3 million or so distinct TCRbeta sequences remained. Profiled with immunoSEQ multiplex PCR; TCRdb holds only in-frame clones, not every one. D and trimming were read from the DNA, whereas the V and J calls and clone size are those reported in that table. The sample includes about 41,000 clones, roughly 80% seen only once; the top ten take approximately 0.77%. In its sample, this clone was seen a few times. Its antigen remains unknown. What was sequenced was memory CD4+ T cells from blood. This clonotype was sampled from an adult in good health and CMV-seronegative.

For the CDR3, the DNA is TGTGCCATCAGCTTACAGGGGGAGGGCACTGAAGCTTTCTTT. Translating gives CAISLQGEGTEAFF. V is TRBV10-3 and J is TRBJ1-1; the match to TRBD1 covers 8 bases. This CDR3 spans 14 amino acids. Germline loops: CDR1 ENHRY, CDR2 SYGVKD. V lost 6 bases to trimming and J lost 4 bases; unmatched junction nucleotides: 7.